This T cell receptor beta chain was sequenced in a study of blood T cells in healthy people across ages (dated by TCRdb to between 2014 and 2017). Turning to the overall study: Template switching captured roughly one uniquely barcoded TCR beta cDNA molecule per two T cells in model experiments. Using deep sequencing normalized with unique cDNA molecular identifiers, the study measured how TCR beta repertoire diversity changes with age. Four age groups were formed from the donors: young (average approximately 16 years), middle-aged (roughly 38), aged (roughly 56) and long-lived (roughly 88). To avoid experimental bias, donors of different ages were randomly spread across the sequencing lanes. Two additional independent replicas of 1 million unique cDNA reads from the same blood draw were analyzed for two donors (one aged 18 to 30 and one aged 80 or older).

Study-wide conclusions, independent of this receptor: Observed TCR beta diversity per million T cells fell roughly linearly with age, and a significant reduction was already apparent by age approximately 40. Compared with the aged group, the long-lived group had more naive CD4+ T cells, fewer expanded clones and increased TCR diversity, suggesting age selection. The percentage of naive T cells measured by flow cytometry correlated strongly with observed TCR beta diversity. Estimates of total diversity from one million sequenced T cells were regarded as lower bounds and underestimates. Because donor CMV infection status was unknown, age-related changes in expanded clonotypes were potentially confounded. Conclusive comparison of naive and antigen-experienced compartments was prevented by the profiling of bulk unsorted PBMCs.

The roughly 39 donors, aged about 6 to 90 years, were systemically healthy Caucasian individuals from Russia. Ten milliliters of peripheral blood were drawn from each donor into EDTA-treated Vacutainer tubes. Ficoll-Paque density-gradient centrifugation was used to isolate PBMCs, with at least 6 million obtained per sample. Total RNA was extracted from PBMCs with Trizol reagent, with at least 6 micrograms obtained per sample. For every donor, flow cytometry on a PBMC aliquot measured the percentage of naive CD45RAhigh/CD27high T cells. Reading from cysteine to phenylalanine, the CDR3 counts 15 amino acids. Only the CDR3 portion is preserved as DNA: 45 bases, with reading frame beginning at the first base. The germline V gene specifies SGHTA as CDR1 and FQGNSA as CDR2. This clonotype has only a few counts. Its cognate antigen has yet to be identified. Just one base apart from a much larger clone, this may be a read error.

Preparation of the library involved 5' RACE. TCRdb records Illumina HiSeq 2500 as the sequencer. A second PCR of roughly 7 to 12 cycles was performed with a sample-barcoded 5' primer and a J-beta primer mix. Each TCR beta cDNA molecule received a unique molecular identifier from a template-switch 5' adaptor carrying 12 random nucleotides. Each sample yielded at least 2.5 million CDR3-containing paired-end reads. First-strand cDNA synthesis was performed from all RNA using the Mint cDNA synthesis kit, with priming by a TRBC-specific oligonucleotide. Following uracil-DNA glycosylase treatment, all cDNA underwent a first 18-cycle PCR with the universal primers M1SS and BC2_uni_R. On the authors' methods: Normalization of each sample was performed by random selection of 1 million high-quality reads, each carrying a distinct molecular identifier. Reads with shared molecular identifiers were discarded instead of being binned into consensus sequences. MiTCR, run with a Q25 quality threshold and the strictest error-elimination algorithm, handled CDR3 identification, clonotype clustering and error correction. Lower-bound total TCR beta diversity was estimated with a nonparametric unseen species model using Euler transformation. TCRdb trimmed public reads at Q25 via fastp, called clones via MiXCR and kept in-frame beta chains. Rows merge per CDR3 protein into single entries with the most common DNA and genes. For this entry, the V and J calls and clone size follow TCRdb and not the study's own pipeline. In all, the sample holds approximately 810,000 distinct CDR3 sequences, and around 30% of those were seen once. Roughly 17% of the sample comes from the top ten.

Specimen: blood. The receptor's source is a woman aged 80 or over in good health. This receptor chain uses TRBV7-2 and TRBJ2-1, and 12 bases in between align with TRBD2. For the CDR3, the sequence is CANSKASGGAQEQFF. The DNA is TGTGCCAACAGCAAAGCTAGCGGGGGGGCCCAAGAGCAGTTCTTC.